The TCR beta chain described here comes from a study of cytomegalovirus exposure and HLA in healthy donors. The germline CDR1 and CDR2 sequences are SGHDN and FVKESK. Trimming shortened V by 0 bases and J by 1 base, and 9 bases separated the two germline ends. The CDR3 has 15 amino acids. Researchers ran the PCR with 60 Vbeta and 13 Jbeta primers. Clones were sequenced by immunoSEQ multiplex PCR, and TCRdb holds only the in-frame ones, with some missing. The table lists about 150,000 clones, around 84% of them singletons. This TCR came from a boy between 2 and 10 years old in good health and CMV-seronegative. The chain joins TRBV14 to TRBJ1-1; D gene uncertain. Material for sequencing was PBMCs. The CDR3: CASSQDLVRNTEAFF. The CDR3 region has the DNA TGTGCCAGCAGCCAAGATTTAGTGAGGAACACTGAAGCTTTCTTT.